This TCR beta chain was found in a study of cytomegalovirus exposure and HLA in healthy donors. Study-wide context: Early on, a data release was issued that held roughly 80 million unique TCRs from HLA-typed donors. Overall study findings and caveats: Cytomegalovirus-associated TCR beta chains were listed, numbering under 200.

Trimming removed 6 bases from V and 7 bases from J; junction bases left unmatched: 8. Germline V CDR1 and CDR2: MNHEY, SVGAGI. The CDR3 consists of 13 residues. PCR amplification relied on 60 Vbeta primers (plus 13 Jbeta primers). The method was immunoSEQ multiplex PCR; TCRdb's version includes in-frame clones alone and lacks a portion of them. The sample yields roughly 110,000 clones, roughly 80% seen once. On this clone: Antigen: not known.

This TCR was recovered from a man aged 25-40 years in good health and CMV-seronegative. This chain uses TRBV6-5 with TRBJ2-7; TRBD2 agrees at 8 bases. The specimen sequenced was PBMCs. CDR3 amino acids: CASSPPGGGEQYF. The CDR3 DNA follows: TGTGCCAGCAGCCCACCGGGGGGGGGTGAGCAGTACTTC.